The rows below give T cell receptor beta chains drawn from one sample of a study of blood T cell repertoires in COVID-19. Assay used: immunoSEQ multiplex PCR; TCRdb lists only in-frame clones, some missing. This sample has around 300,000 clones, with approximately 88% found just once. The sample was PBMCs or T cells enriched from blood (not recorded which). Every receptor here comes from a man aged 30 to 39 who had recovered from COVID-19. CDR3s include the opening cysteine and the closing phenylalanine or tryptophan. A D gene is named only where the DNA matches it firmly. Clone sizes are given selectively: once, few, many, or a class where the clone is expanded.

NA | TRBJ2-1 | once | TRBV11-1 | CASSLGGQLEFF | TGTGCCAGCAGCTTAGGTGGCCAGTTGGAGTTCTTC
TRBD1 | TRBJ2-2 | NA | TRBV19 | CASSSPKGQRNTGELFF | TGTGCCAGTAGCTCGCCTAAGGGACAGAGAAACACCGGGGAGCTGTTTTTT
NA | TRBJ1-2 | NA | TRBV28 | CASSLTGEAYGYTF | TGTGCCAGCAGTTTAACGGGGGAAGCCTATGGCTACACCTTC
NA | TRBJ2-7 | once | TRBV6-5 | CASSPEALGEQYF | TGTGCCAGCAGTCCCGAGGCTTTAGGAGAGCAGTACTTC
NA | TRBJ2-5 | NA | TRBV28 | CASRGKGAIGTQYF | TGTGCCAGCAGGGGGAAGGGAGCGATCGGGACCCAGTACTTC
NA | TRBJ1-3 | NA | TRBV7-9 | CASGIPSGNTIYF | TGTGCCAGCGGCATCCCCTCTGGAAACACCATATATTTT
NA | TRBJ1-5 | NA | TRBV15 | CATSRGTYSGSQPQHF | TGTGCCACCAGCAGAGGGACATATAGCGGTAGTCAGCCCCAGCATTTT
TRBD1 | TRBJ2-3 | NA | TRBV28 | CASSSPGQGITDTQYF | TGTGCCAGCAGTTCGCCCGGACAGGGGATCACAGATACGCAGTATTTT
NA | TRBJ1-4 | NA | TRBV30 | CALGVSGTPNEKLFF | TGTGCCTTAGGGGTATCCGGAACCCCCAATGAAAAACTGTTTTTT
NA | TRBJ2-5 | NA | TRBV28 | CASSFAQGGETQYF | TGTGCCAGCAGTTTCGCACAGGGTGGAGAGACCCAGTACTTC